Listed here are 6 T cell receptor beta chains from one sample, sequenced in a study of chemoradiotherapy in HPV16-positive cancers. Generated by immunoSEQ multiplex PCR, the TCRdb table keeps only in-frame clones and is missing some. The sample consists of tens of thousands of clones, 93% of them appearing once. The sample was blood, taken from a patient who underwent chemoradiotherapy. The origin of the receptors is a human donor with HPV-associated anogenital cancer.

The genes are TRBV20-1 and TRBJ1-2; D is undetermined. CDR3 size: 11 residues. V lost 5 bases and J 2 bases, leaving 6 bases between the germline ends. CDR1 and CDR2 (germline): DFQATT, SNEGSKA (reference sequence). This CDR3 is CSAYNNYGYTF. In nucleotides, the CDR3 is TGCAGTGCTTATAACAACTATGGCTACACCTTC.

This chain connects TRBV7-9 to TRBJ2-1; D is undetermined. The V end lost 4 bases, the J end lost 12 bases, and 13 bases lay between the germline ends. Germline-derived CDR1 and CDR2 are SEHNR and FQNEAQ (reference sequence). There are 12 residues in the CDR3. CDR3 loop: CASSSYQFAQFF. The CDR3, as DNA: TGTGCCAGCAGCTCTTATCAGTTCGCGCAGTTCTTC.

The J gene is TRBJ2-5, the V gene TRBV11-2; 11 positions agree with TRBD1. The J call is in doubt because the DNA end fits TRBJ2-7 better. The length of the CDR3 is 17 residues. Germline CDR1 is SGHAT and CDR2 is FQNNGV. CDR3 region: CASSLGTGTGGFYEQYF. For the CDR3, the DNA is TGTGCCAGCAGCTTAGGGACCGGGACAGGGGGTTTCTACGAGCAGTACTTC.

The chain joins TRBV6-6 to TRBJ2-1, with 9 bases matching TRBD2. Germline V CDR1 and CDR2: MNHNY, SVGAGI (reference sequence). V shed 8 bases and J 6 bases; nucleotides not matched to a gene: 11. This CDR3 has 15 residues. For the CDR3, the DNA is TGTGCCAGCTCTCTCCAGGGGCGGGGGGGCAATGAGCAGTTCTTC. This codes for CASSLQGRGGNEQFF.

The chain recombines TRBV19 with TRBJ1-4; D perhaps matches TRBD1 (5 bases). Germline V gene lookup returns CDR1 LNHDA and CDR2 SQIVND (reference sequence). The CDR3 contains 15 residues. V was shortened by 5 bases and J by 8 bases, with 18 bases between the two germline ends. This CDR3 is CASSSLEGVSEKLFF. CDR3 nucleotides: TGTGCCAGTAGTTCATTGGAAGGGGTGAGCGAAAAACTGTTTTTT.

This chain links TRBV28 with TRBJ1-1, with no clear D. The CDR3 has 14 residues. The V and J ends lost 5 bases and 5 bases respectively, with 15 bases between them. Germline-derived CDR1 and CDR2 are MDHEN and SYDVKM. CDR3 DNA sequence: TGTGCCAGCAGTCTAGTGTTTTCGGGGACTGAAGCTTTCTTT. It yields the protein CASSLVFSGTEAFF.